The 10 T cell receptor beta chains presented below share a single source sample, sequenced in a study of shared clonotypes between healthy human individuals. The protocol was immunoSEQ multiplex PCR, while the TCRdb copy is restricted to in-frame clones and leaves out a portion. This sample has roughly 2.5 million clones; around 94% occur once, and the top ten carry over 0.12%. What was sequenced was naive CD4+ T cells sorted from blood. Subset: CD45RA+ positively selected. Source of these receptors: a man aged 18 to 30 in good health.

In this sample, this clone turned up once. The J gene is TRBJ2-7, the V gene TRBV2; 11 bases agree with TRBD1. CDR3 size: 18 residues. Germline V CDR1 and CDR2: SNHLY, FYNNEI. Losses at the gene ends were 5 bases for V and 3 bases for J; bases not matched to a gene: 15. CDR3 nucleotides: TGTGCCAGCAGTCTTGAGTTATCCGGACAGGGGGCTCGCTACGAGCAGTACTTC. Amino acids: CASSLELSGQGARYEQYF.

V is TRBV5-1 and J is TRBJ2-1; 12 bases align to TRBD2. Germline CDR1 SGHRS, CDR2 YFSETQ. This CDR3 comprises 17 residues. Losses at the gene ends were 6 bases for V and 6 bases for J; bases not matched to a gene: 13. In DNA form, the CDR3 reads TGCGCCAGCACCCCTTCCCCGCTAGCGGGAGGGGGCAATGAGCAGTTCTTC. Translation gives CASTPSPLAGGGNEQFF.

The V gene is TRBV30, the J gene TRBJ2-7; TRBD2 matches at 13 bases. This CDR3 has 17 residues. Trimming took 2 bases from V and 0 from J; bases not matched to a gene: 7. Germline loops: CDR1 GTSNPN, CDR2 SVGIG (reference sequence). The CDR3 DNA reads TGTGCCTGGAGTCAACGGGGGACTAGCGGGGACTCCTACGAGCAGTACTTC. Translation: CAWSQRGTSGDSYEQYF.

The V call is TRBV5-1, the J call TRBJ2-6; D tentatively reads TRBD1 or TRBD2 (6 bases each). The CDR3 has 17 residues. The germline V gene encodes CDR1 SGHRS and CDR2 YFSETQ. The ends were cut back, 0 bases at V and 4 bases at J, with 14 bases in the middle. The DNA for the CDR3 is TGCGCCAGCAGCTTGGACATCCCGGGGGCCGGGGCCAACGTCCTGACTTTC. Its protein is CASSLDIPGAGANVLTF.

The chain uses TRBV11-2 and TRBJ2-2; TRBD2 is a possible D gene (5 bases). The CDR3 consists of 12 residues. Trimming took off 6 bases at V and 6 bases at J, with 8 bases between the two ends. Germline V gene data show CDR1 as SGHAT and CDR2 as FQNNGV. DNA of the CDR3: TGTGCCAGCAGGCTGGAGGCCGGGGAGCTGTTTTTT. The encoded protein is CASRLEAGELFF.

As concerns this clone: In the same sample, other DNA sequences code for this CDR3. V and J are TRBV6-6 and TRBJ2-7, with no clear D. This CDR3 has 12 residues. V was shortened by 6 bases and J by 3 bases, with 9 bases between the two germline ends. Germline V CDR1 and CDR2: MNHNY, SVGAGI (reference sequence). The DNA for the CDR3 is TGTGCCAGCAGGCCGGCAAGCTACGAGCAGTACTTC. Amino acids: CASRPASYEQYF.

The V and J genes are TRBV9 and TRBJ2-7; 14 positions match TRBD2. Losses at the gene ends were 3 bases for V and 4 bases for J; bases not matched to a gene: 9. CDR3 length: 17 residues. Germline CDR1 and CDR2: SGDLS and YYNGEE. The CDR3 DNA sequence: TGTGCCAGCAGCGCGACTAGCGGGAGGGCCCTCGGGTACGAGCAGTACTTC. Translated, it gives CASSATSGRALGYEQYF.

V gene TRBV7-6 combines with J gene TRBJ1-6; TRBD1 might be the D (5 bases). Germline loops: CDR1 SGHVS, CDR2 FNYEAQ. This CDR3 comprises 16 residues. V was shortened by 5 bases and J by 4 bases, with 15 bases between the two germline ends. DNA for the CDR3: TGTGCCAGCAGCCCCTACGACAGTCCTTATAATTCACCCCTCCACTTT. It specifies CASSPYDSPYNSPLHF.

V and J are TRBV7-3 and TRBJ2-2, with 13 bases aligning to TRBD2. CDR3 length equals 16 residues. V gave up 4 bases and J gave up 5 bases; unmatched junction bases: 4. Per germline, CDR1 SGHTA and CDR2 FQGTGA. CDR3 sequence reads: CASSSGLAGDTGELFF. In nucleotides, the CDR3 is TGTGCCAGCAGCTCCGGACTAGCGGGGGATACCGGGGAGCTGTTTTTT.

The chain joins TRBV10-3 to TRBJ2-2; 9 nucleotides line up with TRBD1. The CDR3 has 16 residues. V dropped 8 bases and J dropped 4; count of bases not matched to a gene: 11. The germline V gene has CDR1 ENHRY and CDR2 SYGVKD. CDR3 residues: CAIEIGQGMGTGELFF. As DNA, the CDR3 is TGTGCCATCGAAATAGGACAGGGGATGGGCACCGGGGAGCTGTTTTTT.